These 13 T cell receptor beta chains were all obtained from the same sample, sequenced in a study of T cells in Graves' hyperthyroidism and ophthalmopathy (dated by TCRdb to the late 2010s). Libraries came from multiplex PCR. These reads were obtained on an Illumina HiSeq 2000. TCR beta CDR3 regions were amplified from RNA transcripts. A first-round RT-PCR of the TCR CDR3 used the HTBI primer set with the Qiagen OneStep RT-PCR kit. The public reads were quality trimmed at Q25 with fastp and then assembled into clones with MiXCR by TCRdb, keeping productive beta chains. Rows are unified per CDR3 protein, each entry keeping the most common DNA and genes. The sample contains some 500,000 distinct CDR3 sequences, 16% of them found a single time. 25% to 30% of the sample is taken by the ten largest. Sequenced: blood. Receptor source: a woman under 40 with Graves' ophthalmopathy.

This clonotype turned up a few times. The J gene is TRBJ1-2, the V gene TRBV6-2 or TRBV6-3; D remains ambiguous. The V gene's germline CDR1 is MNHEY and CDR2 SVGEGT. The CDR3 length is 12 residues. Trimming stripped 6 bases from V and 8 bases from J, with 13 bases between. CDR3 amino acids: CASRSNGMGYTF. The CDR3 nucleotides read TGTGCCAGCAGAAGCAACGGAATGGGCTACACCTTC.

V and J are TRBV7-9 and TRBJ1-1; TRBD1 might be the D (6 bases). V lost 5 bases and J 3 bases, leaving 22 bases between the germline ends. CDR3 size: 17 residues. CDR1 and CDR2 (germline): SEHNR, FQNEAQ (reference sequence). The DNA of the CDR3 is TGTGCCAGCAGCGAGTCCGGGACACGGAATGGGGACACTGAAGCTTTCTTT. Amino acids: CASSESGTRNGDTEAFF.

The rearrangement joins TRBV14 to TRBJ1-1; the D gene is possibly TRBD1 (6 bases). The CDR3 loop spans 17 amino acids. The ends were cut back, 4 bases at V and 1 base at J, with 19 bases in the middle. Germline CDR1 SGHDN, CDR2 FVKESK. The CDR3 DNA sequence: TGTGCCAGCAGCCCCATAACAGGGAGTACGGCGAACACTGAAGCTTTCTTT. Translated, it gives CASSPITGSTANTEAFF.

In its sample, this clonotype was seen a few times. The rearrangement joins TRBV7-2 to TRBJ1-1; the match to TRBD1 covers 8 bases. This CDR3 comprises 14 residues. The germline V gene encodes CDR1 SGHTA and CDR2 FQGNSA. The V and J ends lost 5 bases and 8 bases, in that order; junction bases with no gene match: 10. CDR3 nucleotides: TGTGCCAGCAGCATCAGTTCAGGGGGCCGGGAAGCTTTCTTT. This gives the protein CASSISSGGREAFF.

This clonotype was seen ten or more times. The CDR3 spells CASFLAEPIGEQFF. In nucleotides, the CDR3 is TGTGCCAGCTTTCTAGCGGAACCTATCGGTGAGCAGTTCTTC. The rearrangement joins TRBV2 to TRBJ2-1, with 7 bases aligning to TRBD2. Germline values: CDR1 SNHLY, CDR2 FYNNEI. Trimming cost V 8 bases and J 9 bases; bases outside gene matches: 13. This CDR3 comprises 14 residues.

This clonotype was detected ten times or more. This chain links TRBV6-2 or TRBV6-3 with TRBJ2-1, with a possible D match to TRBD1 (6 bases). Germline V lookup: CDR1 MNHEY, CDR2 SVGEGT. This CDR3 spans 14 amino acids. Trimming left V 7 bases short and J 1 base short, with 11 bases between. CDR3 protein: CASNQGLSYNEQFF. CDR3 bases: TGTGCCAGCAATCAGGGGTTATCCTACAATGAGCAGTTCTTC.

The chain couples TRBV11-3 to TRBJ2-1; the D call may be TRBD1 or TRBD2 (5 bases each). Trimming stripped 1 base from V and 4 bases from J, with 8 bases between. The CDR3 is 14 amino acids. CDR1 is SGHNT, CDR2 YENEEA, per germline. In DNA, the CDR3 is TGTGCCAGCAGCTTAGGGGACCTTTACAATGAGCAGTTCTTC. It codes for CASSLGDLYNEQFF.

This clonotype has more than one count but fewer than ten. The junction differs from germline at one of its ends, possibly a read error. This rearrangement joins TRBV4-1 to TRBJ2-5; 11 nucleotides line up with TRBD2. Germline CDR1 MGHRA, CDR2 YSYEKL. The CDR3 consists of 17 residues. Here the CDR3 reads CASSPSERLAGQGTQYF. The CDR3 DNA reads TGCGCCAGCAGCCCCTCCGAAAGACTAGCGGGACAAGGGACCCAGTACTTC.

The sample holds a few counts of this clonotype. The rearrangement uses TRBV20-1 and TRBJ2-2, with D tentatively TRBD2 (5 bases). The V and J ends lost 0 bases and 3 bases respectively, with 8 bases between them. The CDR3 consists of 14 residues. Per the germline V gene, CDR1 is DFQATT and CDR2 is SNEGSKA (reference sequence). This CDR3 is CSAREDFYTGELFF. CDR3 nucleotide sequence: TGCAGTGCTAGAGAGGACTTTTACACCGGGGAGCTGTTTTTT.

This clonotype was counted at least ten times. The chain uses TRBV7-9 and TRBJ1-3; no clear D. From germline, CDR1 is SEHNR and CDR2 FQNEAQ (reference sequence). The CDR3 totals 14 residues. V was shortened by 6 bases and J by 1 base, with 10 bases between the two germline ends. The CDR3 reads CASSLAGSGNTIYF. Here the CDR3 DNA reads TGTGCCAGCAGTTTGGCGGGATCTGGAAACACCATATATTTT.

The chain is built from TRBV6-6 and TRBJ2-1; the match to TRBD2 covers 10 bases. Looked up from germline, CDR1 is MNHNY and CDR2 is SVGAGI (reference sequence). The CDR3 is made up of 16 amino acids. J gave up 5 bases and V 2 bases, and 6 bases lay outside the gene matches. DNA for the CDR3: TGTGCCAGCAGTTACACCGGACTAGCGGCCGACAATGAGCAGTTCTTC. Translating gives CASSYTGLAADNEQFF.

This clonotype was detected many times. The chain uses TRBV5-6 and TRBJ1-1; 8 bases line up with TRBD1. CDR1 SGHDT and CDR2 YYEEEE come from the germline V gene. The junction had 7 bases not matched to a gene; V was cut back by 5 bases and J by 4 bases. CDR3 size: 14 residues. As DNA, the CDR3 is TGTGCCAGCAGTCGGACAGGGCCTATCACTGAAGCTTTCTTT. Its protein product is CASSRTGPITEAFF.

The sample holds a few counts of this clonotype. The V gene is TRBV6-2 or TRBV6-3, the J gene TRBJ2-1, with D tentatively TRBD2 (5 bases). Germline V gene sequence: CDR1 MNHEY, CDR2 SVGEGT. The V end was cut by 11 bases, the J end by 4 bases, with 12 bases between. This CDR3 has 12 residues. As DNA, the CDR3 is TGTGCCGCTAGCACTACTTACAATGAGCAGTTCTTC. Amino acids: CAASTTYNEQFF.